The 25 T cell receptor beta chains presented below share a single source sample, sequenced in a study of OX40 agonist ivuxolimab in advanced cancers. Libraries were prepared by immunoSEQ multiplex PCR; TCRdb keeps only in-frame clonotypes and omits some of them. Among around 35,000 clones listed, around 80% were seen once. Sample: CD4+ or CD8+ T cells sorted from blood, taken in a trial of the OX40 agonist ivuxolimab. The receptors shown here come from an adult with an advanced solid tumor such as melanoma, head and neck, liver or kidney cancer.

The chain is built from TRBV30 and TRBJ2-3; the match to TRBD2 covers 7 bases. Germline CDR1 is GTSNPN and CDR2 is SVGIG (reference sequence). The V gene end was trimmed by 1 base and the J gene end by 4 bases; junction bases not matched to a gene: 8. There are 15 residues in the CDR3. This CDR3 is CAWSEGAGFADTQYF. DNA for the CDR3: TGTGCCTGGAGTGAGGGAGCGGGGTTTGCAGATACGCAGTATTTT.

The V gene is TRBV10-1, the J gene TRBJ1-1, with 11 bases identical to TRBD1. From germline, CDR1 is WNHNN and CDR2 SYGVQD (reference sequence). This CDR3 contains 16 residues. V trimming: 3 bases; J trimming: 5 bases; junction bases outside the gene matches: 8. DNA for the CDR3: TGCGCCAGCAGTGACCTGACCTGGGACAGGGGGACTGAAGCTTTCTTT. Amino acids: CASSDLTWDRGTEAFF.

The chain joins TRBV21-1 to TRBJ1-1. TRBV21-1 is marked as a pseudogene. The length of the CDR3 is 11 residues. The CDR3 sequence: CANPMNTEAFF. The CDR3 bases are TGTGCCAACCCTATGAACACTGAAGCTTTCTTT.

V usage is TRBV30 and J usage is TRBJ1-2; maybe TRBD1 (6 bases). The CDR3 sequence is 13 residues long. V lost 5 bases, J lost 1 base, and 11 bases lay in between. The germline gives CDR1 GTSNPN, CDR2 SVGIG (reference sequence). The CDR3 nucleotides read TGTGCCTGGGGACAGAGCATTAACTATGGCTACACCTTC. This encodes CAWGQSINYGYTF.

This clone has only a few counts. V and J are TRBV28 and TRBJ1-2; 9 nucleotides match TRBD1. This CDR3 is built from 15 residues. Trimming at V came to 3 bases and at J to 2 bases, leaving 4 bases not matched to a gene. Germline CDR1 reads MDHEN; CDR2 reads SYDVKM. In nucleotides, the CDR3 is TGTGCCAGCAGTTTCCTACAGGGGGCAAACTATGGCTACACCTTC. It encodes CASSFLQGANYGYTF.

DNA for the CDR3: TGTGCCAGCAGTGAATTCGCCTACAATGAGCAGTTCTTC. Its translation is CASSEFAYNEQFF. V is TRBV25-1 and J is TRBJ2-1; no firm D call. V gave up 1 base and J gave up 2 bases, with 3 bases separating them. Germline CDR1 MGHDK, CDR2 SYGVNS. The CDR3 covers 13 residues.

The rearrangement uses TRBV5-6 and TRBJ2-7; D could derive from TRBD1 or TRBD2 (5 bases each). From germline, CDR1 is SGHDT and CDR2 YYEEEE. The CDR3 is 14 residues long. Between the trimmed V and J ends, which lost 4 bases and 2 bases, there was a span of 13 bases. The CDR3 DNA sequence: TGTGCCAGCAGCCGCAGAGGGGCTCCCTACGAGCAGTACTTC. The encoded protein is CASSRRGAPYEQYF.

The V call is TRBV29-1, the J call TRBJ1-3; D is possibly TRBD1 (5 bases). The V end was cut by 7 bases, the J end by 0 bases, with 13 bases between. The CDR3 has 14 residues. Germline V gene data show CDR1 as SQVTM and CDR2 as ANQGSEA. The CDR3 loop is CSAREGFSGNTIYF. CDR3 DNA: TGCAGCGCCAGGGAAGGGTTCTCTGGAAACACCATATATTTT.

J is TRBJ2-5 and V is TRBV6-5; 8 bases fit TRBD1. The ends lost 2 bases at V and 2 bases at J; junction bases unmatched: 4. The CDR3 sequence is 15 residues long. From germline, CDR1 is MNHEY and CDR2 SVGAGI. The CDR3 loop is CASSYQGARQETQYF. The DNA of the CDR3 is TGTGCCAGCAGTTACCAGGGGGCTAGGCAAGAGACCCAGTACTTC.

The chain has TRBV7-7 and TRBJ2-1; D unclear. V was pared by 5 bases and J by 3 bases, with 11 bases between. The CDR3 totals 14 residues. Germline values: CDR1 SSHAT, CDR2 FNYEAQ (reference sequence). The CDR3 sequence is CASSPNWDYNEQFF. The CDR3 DNA follows: TGTGCCAGCAGCCCTAATTGGGACTACAATGAGCAGTTCTTC.

The chain has TRBV7-2 and TRBJ1-2, with D possibly matching TRBD1 (5 bases). Between the trimmed V and J ends, which lost 6 bases and 4 bases, there was a span of 15 bases. CDR3 length: 14 amino acids. Germline loops: CDR1 SGHTA, CDR2 FQGNSA. CDR3 protein: CASSPDTRGYGYTF. In nucleotides, the CDR3 is TGTGCCAGCAGTCCGGACACTAGAGGCTATGGCTACACCTTC.

The rearrangement joins TRBV7-2 to TRBJ2-2; D remains ambiguous. Trimming removed 3 bases at V and 0 bases at J, with 11 bases between. The CDR3 runs 16 residues. Germline values: CDR1 SGHTA, CDR2 FQGNSA. This CDR3 reads CASSFGRQTNTGELFF. The DNA of the CDR3 is TGTGCCAGCAGCTTTGGTCGGCAGACGAACACCGGGGAGCTGTTTTTT.

This CDR3 is CASSLKQTGELFF. The CDR3 region has the DNA TGTGCCAGCAGTCTTAAACAGACCGGGGAGCTGTTTTTT. This chain joins TRBV9 and TRBJ2-2, with D unclear. V lost 5 bases, J lost 5 bases, and 10 bases lay in between. Per germline, CDR1 SGDLS and CDR2 YYNGEE. This CDR3 has 13 amino acids. The entire variable domain, with the rest obtained from reference TRBV9 and TRBJ2-2, is as follows: DSGVTQTPKHLITATGQRVTLRCSPRSGDLSVYWYQQSLDQGLQFLIQYYNGEERAKGNILERFSAQQFPDLHSELNLSSLELGDSALYFCASSLKQTGELFFGEGSRLTVL.

This clone was seen only once. This chain links TRBV25-1 with TRBJ1-1; TRBD1 matches at 7 bases. CDR3 length: 13 residues. The junction had 7 bases not matched to a gene; V was cut back by 10 bases and J by 2 bases. The germline V gene has CDR1 MGHDK and CDR2 SYGVNS. DNA for the CDR3: TGTGCCACCGGGACAGCGTTTAACACTGAAGCTTTCTTT. Protein sequence: CATGTAFNTEAFF.

The chain uses TRBV4-2 and TRBJ1-2; 7 positions match TRBD1. This CDR3 comprises 15 residues. Germline lookup yields CDR1 LGHNA and CDR2 YNFKEQ. After removal of 4 bases from V and 7 bases from J, the junction contained 12 bases not matched to a gene. The CDR3 here is CASSLRQGSGSGYTF. The DNA of the CDR3 is TGTGCCAGCAGCCTCCGACAGGGTTCCGGGTCTGGCTACACCTTC.

The chain links TRBV9 to TRBJ2-4; a possible D gene is TRBD1 (6 bases). The CDR3 runs 14 residues. Germline V CDR1 and CDR2: SGDLS, YYNGEE. Trimming took off 4 bases at V and 8 bases at J, with 16 bases between the two ends. The CDR3 spells CASSSGQSSYIQYF. The CDR3 DNA follows: TGTGCCAGCAGCTCAGGACAGTCTAGTTACATTCAGTACTTC.

The chain is built from TRBV5-4 and TRBJ1-6; the match to TRBD1 covers 8 bases. This CDR3 region has 14 residues. Trimming removed 10 bases from V and 3 bases from J; junction bases left unmatched: 6. The V gene's germline CDR1 is SGHNT and CDR2 YYREEE (reference sequence). DNA of the CDR3: TGTGCCGGCCGAACAGGGGGCTATAATTCACCCCTCCACTTT. Encoded protein: CAGRTGGYNSPLHF.

This clone was seen a few times. The chain combines TRBV10-3 with TRBJ2-3, with 8 bases fitting TRBD1. V was pared by 10 bases and J by 1 base, with 7 bases of the junction left unmatched. Germline loops: CDR1 ENHRY, CDR2 SYGVKD. The CDR3 is 14 amino acids. The CDR3 is CATRPGQGTDTQYF. In DNA form, the CDR3 reads TGTGCCACCCGCCCGGGACAGGGCACAGATACGCAGTATTTT.

The chain is built from TRBV10-2 and TRBJ2-7; tentatively, D is TRBD1 (6 bases). This CDR3 has 12 residues. V was shortened by 6 bases and J by 4 bases, with 10 bases between the two germline ends. The V gene's germline CDR1 is WSHSY and CDR2 SAAADI. The CDR3 coding sequence is TGCGCCAGCAGACAGGGTCAGTACGAGCAGTACTTC. Translating gives CASRQGQYEQYF.

The chain joins TRBV7-9 to TRBJ2-1; unclear D gene. V was pared by 2 bases and J by 0 bases, with 2 bases between. CDR3 length equals 13 residues. Germline CDR1 is SEHNR and CDR2 is FQNEAQ (reference sequence). CDR3 DNA sequence: TGTGCCAGCAGCTTAAGCTCCTACAATGAGCAGTTCTTC. Protein: CASSLSSYNEQFF.

This sequence joins TRBV28 and TRBJ1-4; 8 bases match TRBD1. CDR1 MDHEN and CDR2 SYDVKM come from the germline V gene. Germline trimming cut 1 base from V and 1 base from J; bases unmatched to any gene: 8. The CDR3 has 18 residues. DNA of the CDR3: TGTGCCAGCAGTTTATACAGGGGGGTAATGGGAACTAATGAAAAACTGTTTTTT. Its translation: CASSLYRGVMGTNEKLFF.

This sequence joins TRBV6-4 and TRBJ2-2, with a weak D call TRBD2 (6 bases). V lost 2 bases, J lost 4 bases, and 8 bases lay in between. CDR1 and CDR2 from the germline V gene are MRHNA and SNTAGT. The CDR3 extends over 14 amino acids. The CDR3 bases are TGTGCCAGCAGTGACGGAGGGGTCACCGGGGAGCTGTTTTTT. Residues: CASSDGGVTGELFF.

This clone came up once. The J gene is TRBJ1-1, the V gene TRBV28, with 7 nucleotides matching TRBD1. With 5 bases clipped from V and 4 bases from J, the junction kept 4 bases outside the gene matches. CDR1 MDHEN and CDR2 SYDVKM come from the germline V gene. The CDR3 has 13 amino acids. The CDR3 DNA is TGTGCCAGCAGTCTTCAGGGGGGCACTGAAGCTTTCTTT. Translation gives CASSLQGGTEAFF.

This clone was seen a handful of times. The rearrangement joins TRBV13 to TRBJ2-5; 10 nucleotides align to TRBD2. CDR3 length equals 15 residues. CDR1 and CDR2 (germline): PRHDT, FYEKMQ (reference sequence). The ends lost 2 bases at V and 5 bases at J; junction bases unmatched: 5. The CDR3: CASSLQAGGVETQYF. The CDR3 DNA reads as TGTGCCAGCAGCTTACAAGCGGGGGGGGTTGAGACCCAGTACTTC. The complete variable domain, with remaining parts taken from reference TRBV13 and TRBJ2-5, reads AAGVIQSPRHLIKEKRETATLKCYPIPRHDTVYWYQQGPGQDPQFLISFYEKMQSDKGSIPDRFSAQQFSDYHSELNMSSLELGDSALYFCASSLQAGGVETQYFGPGTRLLVL.

The gene calls are TRBV5-4 and TRBJ1-2; perhaps TRBD1 as D (5 bases). The germline CDR1 and CDR2 sequences are SGHNT and YYREEE (reference sequence). CDR3 size: 15 residues. V was clipped by 4 bases and J by 4 bases, with 17 bases between them. The CDR3 region has the DNA TGTGCCAGCAGCCTGGGGACGGACCGGATCTATGGCTACACCTTC. Amino acids: CASSLGTDRIYGYTF.